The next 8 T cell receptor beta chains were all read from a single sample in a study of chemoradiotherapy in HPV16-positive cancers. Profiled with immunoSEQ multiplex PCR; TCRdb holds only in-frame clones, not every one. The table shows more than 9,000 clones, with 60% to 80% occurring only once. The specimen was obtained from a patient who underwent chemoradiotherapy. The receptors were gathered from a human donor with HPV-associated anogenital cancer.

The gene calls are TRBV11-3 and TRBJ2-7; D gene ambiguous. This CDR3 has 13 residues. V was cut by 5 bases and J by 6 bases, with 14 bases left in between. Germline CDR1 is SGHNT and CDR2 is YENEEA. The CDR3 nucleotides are TGTGCCAGCAGCGCAACACATCCGGGCGAGCAGTACTTC. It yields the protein CASSATHPGEQYF.

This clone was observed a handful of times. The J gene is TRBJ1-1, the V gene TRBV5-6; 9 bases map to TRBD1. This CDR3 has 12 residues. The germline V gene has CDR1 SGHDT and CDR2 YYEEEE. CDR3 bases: TGTGCAGCCGGGACAGGGTTCACTGAAGCTTTCTTT. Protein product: CAAGTGFTEAFF.

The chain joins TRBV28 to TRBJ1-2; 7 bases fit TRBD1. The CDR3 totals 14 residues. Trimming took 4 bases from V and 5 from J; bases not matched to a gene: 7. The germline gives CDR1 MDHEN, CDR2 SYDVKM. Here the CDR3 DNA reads TGTGCCAGCAGTTCACTGGACAGGAGGTATGGCTACACCTTC. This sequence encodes CASSSLDRRYGYTF.

CDR3 DNA sequence: TGTGCCAGCAGCTTAGGGGGCGTCACCTCTGAGCAGTTCTTC. Amino acids: CASSLGGVTSEQFF. The chain employs TRBV7-9 and TRBJ2-1; a weak D match, TRBD1 (5 bases). There are 14 residues in the CDR3. The V end was cut by 1 base, the J end by 9 bases, with 13 bases between. The germline CDR1 and CDR2 sequences are SEHNR and FQNEAQ (reference sequence).

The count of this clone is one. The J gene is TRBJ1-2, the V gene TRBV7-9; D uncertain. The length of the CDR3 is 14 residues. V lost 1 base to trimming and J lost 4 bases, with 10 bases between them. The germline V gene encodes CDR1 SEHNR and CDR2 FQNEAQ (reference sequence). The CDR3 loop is CASSLGGRSYGYTF. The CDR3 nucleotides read TGTGCCAGCAGCTTAGGGGGTCGAAGCTATGGCTACACCTTC.

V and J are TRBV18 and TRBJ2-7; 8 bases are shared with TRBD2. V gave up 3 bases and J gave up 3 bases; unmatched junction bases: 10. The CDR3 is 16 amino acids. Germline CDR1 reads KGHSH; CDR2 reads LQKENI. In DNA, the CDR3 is TGTGCCAGCTCACCTGGAGCAGGGAGCGGGAGCTACGAGCAGTACTTC. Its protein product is CASSPGAGSGSYEQYF.

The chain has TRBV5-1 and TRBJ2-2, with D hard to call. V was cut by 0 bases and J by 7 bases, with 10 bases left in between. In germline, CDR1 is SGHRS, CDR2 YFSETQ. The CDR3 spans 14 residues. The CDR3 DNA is TGCGCCAGCAGCTTGGAACGGTGGGGCGGGGAGCTGTTTTTT. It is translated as CASSLERWGGELFF.

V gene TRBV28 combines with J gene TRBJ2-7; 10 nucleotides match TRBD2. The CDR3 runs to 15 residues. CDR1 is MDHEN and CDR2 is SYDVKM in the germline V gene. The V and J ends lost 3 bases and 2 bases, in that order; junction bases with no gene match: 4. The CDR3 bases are TGTGCCAGCAGTTTCGCAGCGGGAGGGCCCTACGAGCAGTACTTC. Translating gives CASSFAAGGPYEQYF.